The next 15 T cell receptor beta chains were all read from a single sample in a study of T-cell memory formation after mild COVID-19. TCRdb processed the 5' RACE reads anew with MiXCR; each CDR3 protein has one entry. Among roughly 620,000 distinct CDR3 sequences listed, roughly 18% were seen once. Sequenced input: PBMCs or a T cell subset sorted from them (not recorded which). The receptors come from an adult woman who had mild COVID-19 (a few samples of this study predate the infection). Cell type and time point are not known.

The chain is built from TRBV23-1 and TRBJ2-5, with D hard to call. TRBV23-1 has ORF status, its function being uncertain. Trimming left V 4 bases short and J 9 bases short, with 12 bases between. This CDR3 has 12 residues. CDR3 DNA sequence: TGCGCCAGCAGTCCCTTTTTATTGGCCCAGTACTTC. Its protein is CASSPFLLAQYF.

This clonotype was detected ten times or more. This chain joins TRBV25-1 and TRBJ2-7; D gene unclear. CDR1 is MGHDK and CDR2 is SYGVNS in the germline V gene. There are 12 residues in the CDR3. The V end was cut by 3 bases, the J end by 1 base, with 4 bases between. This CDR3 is CASSESSYEQYF. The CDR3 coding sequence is TGTGCCAGCAGTGAGTCTTCCTACGAGCAGTACTTC.

In nucleotides, the CDR3 is TGCGCCAGCAGCCTGGAAGGCAGGATCACAGATACGCAGTATTTT. Its protein is CASSLEGRITDTQYF. The chain carries TRBV5-1 and TRBJ2-3; D not resolved. In germline, CDR1 is SGHRS, CDR2 YFSETQ. The V and J ends lost 4 bases and 2 bases respectively, with 14 bases between them. This CDR3 has 15 amino acids.

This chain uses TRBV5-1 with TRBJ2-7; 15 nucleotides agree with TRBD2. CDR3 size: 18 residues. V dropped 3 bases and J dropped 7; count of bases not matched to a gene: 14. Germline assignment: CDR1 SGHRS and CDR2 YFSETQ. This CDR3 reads CASSSSGTSGRFGGEQYF. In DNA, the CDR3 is TGCGCCAGCAGCTCATCCGGGACTAGCGGGAGGTTCGGGGGGGAGCAGTACTTC.

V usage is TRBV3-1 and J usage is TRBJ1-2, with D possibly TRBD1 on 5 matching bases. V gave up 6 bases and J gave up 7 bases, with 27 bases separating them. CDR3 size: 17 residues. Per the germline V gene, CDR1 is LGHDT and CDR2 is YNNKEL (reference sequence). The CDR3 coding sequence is TGTGCCAGCAGTTCCGGGACTTCGATTTCTTTCCCCTCTGGCTACACCTTC. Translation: CASSSGTSISFPSGYTF.

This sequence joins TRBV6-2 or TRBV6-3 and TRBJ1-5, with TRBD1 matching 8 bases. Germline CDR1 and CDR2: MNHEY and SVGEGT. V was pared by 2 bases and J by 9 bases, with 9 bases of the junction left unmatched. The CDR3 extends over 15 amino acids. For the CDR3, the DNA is TGTGCCAGCAGTTACCCTGGGACAGGCCCAACGCCCCAGCATTTT. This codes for CASSYPGTGPTPQHF.

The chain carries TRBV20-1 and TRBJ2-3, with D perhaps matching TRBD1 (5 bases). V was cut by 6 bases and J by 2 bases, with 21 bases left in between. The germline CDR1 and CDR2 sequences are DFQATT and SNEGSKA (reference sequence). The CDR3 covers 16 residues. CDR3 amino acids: CSATSKDKPNTDTQYF. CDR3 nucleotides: TGCAGTGCGACGAGTAAGGACAAGCCCAACACAGATACGCAGTATTTT.

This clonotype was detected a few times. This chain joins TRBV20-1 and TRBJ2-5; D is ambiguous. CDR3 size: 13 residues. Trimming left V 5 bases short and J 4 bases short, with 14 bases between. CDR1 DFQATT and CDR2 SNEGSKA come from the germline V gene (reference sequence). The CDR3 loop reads CSAPLYLGETQYF. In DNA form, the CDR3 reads TGCAGTGCTCCCCTCTACCTCGGAGAGACCCAGTACTTC.

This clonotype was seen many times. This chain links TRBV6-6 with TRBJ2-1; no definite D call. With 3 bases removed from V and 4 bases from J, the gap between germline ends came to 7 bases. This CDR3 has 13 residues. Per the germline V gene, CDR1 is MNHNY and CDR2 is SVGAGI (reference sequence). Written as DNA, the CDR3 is TGTGCCAGCAGTTATACATCTTACAATGAGCAGTTCTTC. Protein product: CASSYTSYNEQFF.

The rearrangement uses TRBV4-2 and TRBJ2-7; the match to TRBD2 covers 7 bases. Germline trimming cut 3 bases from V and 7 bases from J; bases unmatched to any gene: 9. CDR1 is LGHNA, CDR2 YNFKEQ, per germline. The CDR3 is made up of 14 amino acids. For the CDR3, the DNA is TGTGCCAGCAGCCACCTGTCAGAGCGGGGTGAGCAGTACTTC. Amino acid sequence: CASSHLSERGEQYF.

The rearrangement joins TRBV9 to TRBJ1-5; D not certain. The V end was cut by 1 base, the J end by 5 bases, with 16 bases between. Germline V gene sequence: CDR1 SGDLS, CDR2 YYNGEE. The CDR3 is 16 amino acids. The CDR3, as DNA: TGTGCCAGCAGCGTATCTCCGGTGGCAGCGGATCAGCCCCAGCATTTT. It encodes CASSVSPVAADQPQHF.

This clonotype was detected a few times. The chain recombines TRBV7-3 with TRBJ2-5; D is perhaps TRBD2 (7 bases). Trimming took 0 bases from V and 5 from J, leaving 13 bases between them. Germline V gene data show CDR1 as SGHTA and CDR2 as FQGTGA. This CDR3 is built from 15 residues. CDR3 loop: CASSLTGGATETQYF. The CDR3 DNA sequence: TGTGCCAGCAGCTTAACGGGGGGGGCAACTGAGACCCAGTACTTC.

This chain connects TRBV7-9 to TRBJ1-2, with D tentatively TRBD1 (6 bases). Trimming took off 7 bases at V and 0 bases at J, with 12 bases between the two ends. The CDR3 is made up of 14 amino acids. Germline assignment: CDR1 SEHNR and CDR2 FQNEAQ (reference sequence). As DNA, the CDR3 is TGTGCCAGCACACCGAGGGGGGCTAACTATGGCTACACCTTC. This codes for CASTPRGANYGYTF.

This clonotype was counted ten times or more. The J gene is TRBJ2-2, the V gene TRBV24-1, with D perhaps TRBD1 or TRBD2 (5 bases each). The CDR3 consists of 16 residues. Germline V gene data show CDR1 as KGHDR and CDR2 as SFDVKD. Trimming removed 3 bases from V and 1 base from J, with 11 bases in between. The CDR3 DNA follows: TGTGCCACCAGTGATCCGGGGACGGGGAACACCGGGGAGCTGTTTTTT. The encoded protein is CATSDPGTGNTGELFF.

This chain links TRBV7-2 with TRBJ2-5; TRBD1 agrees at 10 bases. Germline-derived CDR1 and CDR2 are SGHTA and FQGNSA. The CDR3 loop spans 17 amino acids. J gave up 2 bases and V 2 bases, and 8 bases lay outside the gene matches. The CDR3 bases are TGTGCCAGCAGCTTATACGGGACAGGGGTAGGGCAAGAGACCCAGTACTTC. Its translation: CASSLYGTGVGQETQYF. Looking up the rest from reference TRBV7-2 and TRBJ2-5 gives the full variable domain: GAGVSQSPSNKVTEKGKDVELRCDPISGHTALYWYRQSLGQGLEFLIYFQGNSAPDKSGLPSDRFSAERTGGSVSTLTIQRTQQEDSAVYLCASSLYGTGVGQETQYFGPGTRLLVL.